One sample yielded the 10 T cell receptor beta chains listed below, sequenced in a study of breast tumors, draining lymph nodes, adjacent tissues. Breast cancer patients provided tissue from their axillary draining lymph nodes. MiXCR, applied by TCRdb to the multiplex PCR reads, yields one record per CDR3 protein. This table has nearly 200,000 distinct CDR3 sequences, 31% appearing once. Sequencing was done on a sample of axillary lymph node tissue. The receptors stem from a female donor with breast cancer. Some clones in this sample may be carry-over from other donors' samples.

In the case of this clonotype: Since no conserved phenylalanine or tryptophan closes the CDR3, a read error is the likely cause. This rearrangement joins TRBV9 to TRBJ2-1; 8 bases line up with TRBD2. Unmatched junction bases numbered 2, after V lost 0 bases and J lost 9 bases. CDR3 length equals 13 residues. CDR1 SGDLS and CDR2 YYNGEE come from the germline V gene. The CDR3 bases are TGTGCCAGCAGCGTAGTCGGGGGGGGTGAGCAGTTCTCC. This encodes CASSVVGGGEQFS.

This clonotype was detected a few times. The chain has TRBV7-9 and TRBJ1-1; 10 bases map to TRBD1. The CDR3 contains 16 residues. J gave up 1 base and V 6 bases, and 8 bases lay outside the gene matches. The germline V gene encodes CDR1 SEHNR and CDR2 FQNEAQ (reference sequence). The chain's CDR3 is CASSSGQGFWNTEAFF. CDR3 nucleotides: TGTGCCAGCAGTTCGGGACAGGGGTTCTGGAACACTGAAGCTTTCTTT.

The rearrangement joins TRBV20-1 to TRBJ2-5, with D possibly being TRBD1 (6 bases). CDR1 and CDR2 (germline): DFQATT, SNEGSKA (reference sequence). The CDR3 runs to 17 residues. Trimming took off 4 bases at V and 4 bases at J, with 25 bases between the two ends. CDR3 amino acids: CSAILGWGRSGPETQYF. CDR3 bases: TGCAGTGCTATTCTTGGCTGGGGGCGCTCGGGTCCAGAGACCCAGTACTTC.

V gene TRBV7-8 combines with J gene TRBJ2-3; TRBD2 matches 8 bases. V lost 0 bases to trimming and J lost 14 bases; unmatched junction nucleotides: 10. CDR1 is SGHVS and CDR2 is FQNEAQ in the germline V gene. The CDR3 has 14 residues. The CDR3 loop reads CASSLAGGAGGVYF. CDR3 DNA sequence: TGTGCCAGCAGCTTAGCGGGGGGGGCGGGAGGTGTGTATTTT.

This clonotype was detected a few times. V and J are TRBV5-6 and TRBJ2-3; TRBD2 agrees at 8 bases. Trimming took 7 bases from V and 2 from J; bases not matched to a gene: 12. Germline V gene lookup returns CDR1 SGHDT and CDR2 YYEEEE. The length of the CDR3 is 16 residues. This chain's CDR3 is CASSPNEAGDTDTQYF. CDR3 DNA sequence: TGTGCCAGCTCACCGAACGAAGCGGGGGACACAGATACGCAGTATTTT.

This clonotype has ten or more counts. The chain joins TRBV19 to TRBJ2-3; 8 bases match TRBD2. Trimming at V came to 4 bases and at J to 5 bases, leaving 2 bases not matched to a gene. CDR3 length equals 13 residues. From germline, CDR1 is LNHDA and CDR2 SQIVND (reference sequence). The CDR3 region has the DNA TGTGCCAGTAGTAAGGCGGGAGGAGATACGCAGTATTTT. Protein: CASSKAGGDTQYF.

This clonotype was observed a few times. The V gene is TRBV20-1, the J gene TRBJ1-1; D gene uncertain. The V gene's germline CDR1 is DFQATT and CDR2 SNEGSKA (reference sequence). The CDR3 has 11 residues. With 3 bases removed from V and 0 bases from J, the gap between germline ends came to 2 bases. CDR3: CSARVNTEAFF. CDR3 bases: TGCAGTGCTAGGGTGAACACTGAAGCTTTCTTT.

The table lists this clonotype with many counts. The CDR3 loop reads CASRSPFSGRLSSYNEQFF. In nucleotides, the CDR3 is TGTGCCAGCAGGTCACCCTTTAGCGGGAGATTGAGCTCCTACAATGAGCAGTTCTTC. This rearrangement joins TRBV7-2 to TRBJ2-1; 9 bases match TRBD2. The CDR3 contains 19 residues. Trimming cost V 6 bases and J 0 bases; bases outside gene matches: 15. Germline V gene lookup returns CDR1 SGHTA and CDR2 FQGNSA. Supplemented by reference TRBV7-2 and TRBJ2-1, the full variable domain reads GAGVSQSPSNKVTEKGKDVELRCDPISGHTALYWYRQSLGQGLEFLIYFQGNSAPDKSGLPSDRFSAERTGGSVSTLTIQRTQQEDSAVYLCASRSPFSGRLSSYNEQFFGPGTRLTVL.

This clonotype has ten or more counts. Germline is not matched at one junction end, which may reflect a read error. The chain carries TRBV3-1 and TRBJ2-1; no clear D gene. CDR1 and CDR2 from the germline V gene are LGHDT and YNNKEL (reference sequence). There are 9 residues in the CDR3. This CDR3 reads CASSQDVIF. As DNA, the CDR3 is TGTGCCAGCAGCCAAGACGTGATATTC.

This clonotype was recorded many times. The chain recombines TRBV25-1 with TRBJ2-2, with D possibly matching TRBD1 (6 bases). V was clipped by 2 bases and J by 7 bases, with 17 bases between them. The CDR3 sequence is 16 residues long. CDR1 is MGHDK, CDR2 SYGVNS, per germline. DNA of the CDR3: TGTGCCAGCAGTGAAGTAGTAACAGGGATCGGCGGGGAGCTGTTTTTT. The encoded protein is CASSEVVTGIGGELFF.